This T cell receptor beta chain was observed in a study of spatial heterogeneity in lung cancer. Whole-study context: The study consistently detected more beta-chain than alpha-chain sequences.

As to time point: sample taken at primary tumor resection. Whole RNA, which was extracted from tumor, nontumor lung tissue or frozen PBMC, was sequenced without any cell sorting. Trimming removed 4 bases at V and 3 bases at J, with 10 bases between. Germline CDR1 and CDR2: LNHDA and SQIVND (reference sequence). This CDR3 spans 13 amino acids. This clonotype was recorded a few times. From the 5' RACE reads, TCRdb called clonotypes with MiXCR, one entry per CDR3 protein. The table records over 75,000 distinct CDR3 sequences, approximately 18% of them present only once. This TCR was recovered from a male donor with early-stage non-small cell lung cancer. The rearrangement uses TRBV19 and TRBJ2-7, with unresolved D. Sequenced here: PBMCs, sampled at surgery. CDR3 DNA sequence: TGTGCCAGTAGTAATCTGGGGAACTACGAGCAGTACTTC. This gives the protein CASSNLGNYEQYF.